These 27 T cell receptor beta chains came from one sample sequenced in a study of blood T cell repertoires in COVID-19. Profiled with immunoSEQ multiplex PCR; TCRdb holds only in-frame clones, not every one. This table holds about 74,000 clones, about four fifths found once. Sample: peripheral blood. Receptors were obtained from a man aged 65 to 85 with acute or convalescent COVID-19.

The rearrangement uses TRBV18 and TRBJ2-1; possible D gene TRBD1, 5 bases. V was trimmed by 2 bases and J by 8 bases, leaving 7 bases between them. The CDR3 sequence is 12 residues long. Germline-derived CDR1 and CDR2 are KGHSH and LQKENI. The chain's CDR3 is CASSPLGDEQFF. The CDR3 DNA is TGTGCCAGCTCACCATTAGGGGATGAGCAGTTCTTC.

This clone was found once. This chain uses TRBV20-1 with TRBJ2-3, with no clear D. CDR3 length: 10 residues. With 5 bases removed from V and 2 bases from J, the gap between germline ends came to 2 bases. Per germline, CDR1 DFQATT and CDR2 SNEGSKA (reference sequence). Here the CDR3 reads CSALTDTQYF. DNA of the CDR3: TGCAGTGCTCTCACAGATACGCAGTATTTT.

This rearrangement joins TRBV7-9 to TRBJ1-2; D is unresolved. The V end was cut by 2 bases, the J end by 4 bases, with 11 bases between. The CDR3 has 14 amino acids. The germline V gene encodes CDR1 SEHNR and CDR2 FQNEAQ (reference sequence). The CDR3 DNA sequence: TGTGCCAGCAGCTTATTAGCGGGGTCCTATGGCTACACCTTC. Its translation is CASSLLAGSYGYTF.

This clone came up once. The gene calls are TRBV6-5 and TRBJ2-5; 10 bases are shared with TRBD2. CDR3 length: 12 amino acids. The trim removed 7 bases at V and 5 bases at J, leaving 1 base unmatched. Germline V gives CDR1 MNHEY, CDR2 SVGAGI. CDR3 amino acids: CASMTSGETQYF. The CDR3 region has the DNA TGTGCCAGCATGACTAGCGGGGAGACCCAGTACTTC.

This rearrangement joins TRBV6-4 to TRBJ1-2, with D uncertain. Germline CDR1 is MRHNA and CDR2 is SNTAGT. With 8 bases removed from V and 6 bases from J, the gap between germline ends came to 16 bases. The CDR3 length is 13 residues. Here the CDR3 reads CASSDGRGNGYTF. The DNA of the CDR3 is TGTGCCAGCTCTGACGGGAGAGGGAATGGCTACACCTTC.

The CDR3 is CAISTTGDEQFF. The CDR3 bases are TGTGCCATCAGCACGACGGGGGATGAGCAGTTCTTC. The chain links TRBV10-3 to TRBJ2-1; a possible D gene is TRBD2 (6 bases). V lost 6 bases to trimming and J lost 8 bases, with 11 bases between them. Per the germline V gene, CDR1 is ENHRY and CDR2 is SYGVKD. The CDR3 has 12 amino acids.

This chain joins TRBV5-8 and TRBJ2-7; 7 bases map to TRBD1. With V trimmed by 6 bases and J by 7 bases, 19 bases remained unmatched. CDR3 length: 16 residues. The V gene's germline CDR1 is SGHTS and CDR2 YDEGEE. This CDR3 reads CASIPRGRTDRPEQYF. CDR3 DNA: TGTGCCAGCATCCCCAGGGGGAGAACAGATCGCCCAGAGCAGTACTTC. Complete variable domain (other parts from reference TRBV5-8 and TRBJ2-7): EAGVTQSPTHLIKTRGQQATLRCSPISGHTSVYWYQQALGLGLQFLLWYDEGEERNRGNFPPRFSGRQFPNYSSELNVNALELEDSALYLCASIPRGRTDRPEQYFGPGTRLTVT.

This chain connects TRBV14 to TRBJ2-2; possible D gene TRBD2, 6 bases. Germline-derived CDR1 and CDR2 are SGHDN and FVKESK. This CDR3 comprises 15 residues. Trimming left V 2 bases short and J 6 bases short, with 13 bases between. The CDR3 DNA reads TGTGCCAGCAGCCAACGAACCGGGAGCTCCGGGGAGCTGTTTTTT. Translating it yields CASSQRTGSSGELFF.

The rearrangement joins TRBV5-6 to TRBJ2-1; D may be TRBD2 (5 bases). The V end was cut by 2 bases, the J end by 0 bases, with 12 bases between. This CDR3 has 16 amino acids. CDR1 is SGHDT and CDR2 is YYEEEE in the germline V gene. The CDR3 here is CASSLPGVSSYNEQFF. The CDR3 bases are TGTGCCAGCAGCTTACCCGGGGTAAGCTCCTACAATGAGCAGTTCTTC.

This chain links TRBV28 with TRBJ1-6, with 8 bases identical to TRBD1. The junction had 8 bases not matched to a gene; V was cut back by 3 bases and J by 10 bases. The CDR3 loop spans 15 amino acids. Per germline, CDR1 MDHEN and CDR2 SYDVKM. CDR3 bases: TGTGCCAGCAGTTTCGCAGACAGGGGACGGTCACCCCTCCACTTT. The encoded protein is CASSFADRGRSPLHF.

V and J are TRBV9 and TRBJ2-2; TRBD2 agrees at 10 bases. Per the germline V gene, CDR1 is SGDLS and CDR2 is YYNGEE. The CDR3 runs 18 residues. After removal of 0 bases from V and 5 bases from J, the junction contained 10 bases not matched to a gene. CDR3 in amino acids: CASSVGDLAGVGTGELFF. In DNA form, the CDR3 reads TGTGCCAGCAGCGTAGGGGATCTAGCGGGAGTCGGAACCGGGGAGCTGTTTTTT.

The gene calls are TRBV18 and TRBJ1-2; D is possibly TRBD1 (6 bases). The CDR3 extends over 15 amino acids. CDR1 KGHSH and CDR2 LQKENI come from the germline V gene. V was cut by 6 bases and J by 0 bases, with 14 bases left in between. For the CDR3, the DNA is TGTGCCAGCTCCCCCGGACAGCTGTCTAACTATGGCTACACCTTC. It is translated as CASSPGQLSNYGYTF.

The CDR3 DNA is TGCGCCAGCAGCTTGGTCGCAGGGGGTCTGGTGGGCACTGAAGCTTTCTTT. It codes for CASSLVAGGLVGTEAFF. The chain is built from TRBV5-1 and TRBJ1-1, with 7 bases that match TRBD1. Trimming removed 0 bases from V and 4 bases from J; junction bases left unmatched: 12. The CDR3 totals 17 residues. CDR1 SGHRS and CDR2 YFSETQ come from the germline V gene. Full variable domain (outside the CDR3, taken from reference TRBV5-1 and TRBJ1-1): KAGVTQTPRYLIKTRGQQVTLSCSPISGHRSVSWYQQTPGQGLQFLFEYFSETQRNKGNFPGRFSGRQFSNSRSEMNVSTLELGDSALYLCASSLVAGGLVGTEAFFGQGTRLTVV.

The rearrangement joins TRBV21-1 to TRBJ1-5; the table's TRBD1 call for D was not verified on the DNA. TRBV21-1 constitutes a pseudogene. This CDR3 contains 12 residues. The CDR3 bases are TGTGCCAGCAGCACCCAGGGCCAGCCCCAGCATTTT. This encodes CASSTQGQPQHF.

The chain employs TRBV7-9 and TRBJ1-2; TRBD1 agrees at 9 bases. Germline V gives CDR1 SEHNR, CDR2 FQNEAQ (reference sequence). V shed 5 bases and J 7 bases; nucleotides not matched to a gene: 5. The CDR3 is 13 amino acids. The CDR3 region has the DNA TGTGCCAGCAGCCAACAGGGGGCGGCTGGCTACACCTTC. It codes for CASSQQGAAGYTF.

The chain combines TRBV23-1 with TRBJ2-7; D may be TRBD1 (6 bases). TRBV23-1 qualifies as an ORF whose function is uncertain. The CDR3 totals 14 residues. Trimming stripped 8 bases from V and 3 bases from J, with 17 bases between. CDR3 in DNA: TGCGCCAGCCCCCAGGGGAGCGGTCTCTACGAGCAGTACTTC. The encoded protein is CASPQGSGLYEQYF.

This clone appeared once. The chain recombines TRBV5-1 with TRBJ2-3, with D possibly matching TRBD2 (6 bases). The CDR3 covers 16 residues. The ends were cut back, 0 bases at V and 6 bases at J, with 17 bases in the middle. Germline assignment: CDR1 SGHRS and CDR2 YFSETQ. CDR3 nucleotide sequence: TGCGCCAGCAGCTTGGCCGGGAGCGGACCAGGGGATACGCAGTATTTT. Protein product: CASSLAGSGPGDTQYF.

This chain links TRBV6-6 with TRBJ2-7, with D possibly being TRBD2 (5 bases). Trimming stripped 5 bases from V and 4 bases from J, with 9 bases between. The germline CDR1 and CDR2 sequences are MNHNY and SVGAGI (reference sequence). The CDR3 spans 12 residues. The CDR3 protein is CASSHGGYEQYF. CDR3 sequence (DNA): TGTGCCAGCAGTCATGGCGGGTACGAGCAGTACTTC.

This clone turned up a few times. The chain couples TRBV10-2 to TRBJ2-2; 7 bases align to TRBD2. This CDR3 comprises 14 residues. The J segment lost 3 bases and the V segment lost 11 bases, leaving 9 bases of the junction unmatched. CDR1 is WSHSY, CDR2 SAAADI, per germline. Here the CDR3 DNA reads TGCGCCGTTACGGGGGGAGCGGACACCGGGGAGCTGTTTTTT. It yields the protein CAVTGGADTGELFF.

The chain carries TRBV19 and TRBJ2-1; D not certain. The CDR3 is 12 amino acids. Germline values: CDR1 LNHDA, CDR2 SQIVND (reference sequence). V was cut by 4 bases and J by 9 bases, with 10 bases left in between. CDR3 DNA sequence: TGTGCCAGTAGTAAGATGACGGGTGAGCAGTTCTTC. Translated: CASSKMTGEQFF.

This chain joins TRBV3-1 (or the pseudogene TRBV3-2) and TRBJ2-7, with 7 bases that match TRBD1. This CDR3 region has 15 residues. Germline V lookup: CDR1 LGHDT, CDR2 YNNKEL (reference sequence). Trimming removed 4 bases from V and 3 bases from J; junction bases left unmatched: 9. CDR3 sequence reads: CASSPRYGQDYEQYF. For the CDR3, the DNA is TGTGCCAGCAGCCCCCGATACGGACAGGACTACGAGCAGTACTTC.

V and J are TRBV9 and TRBJ2-5; 10 nucleotides match TRBD1. The CDR3 covers 16 residues. CDR1 and CDR2 (germline): SGDLS, YYNGEE. Trimming cost V 4 bases and J 3 bases; bases outside gene matches: 9. This CDR3 reads CASSPRDRGRKETQYF. The CDR3 DNA is TGTGCCAGCAGCCCCAGGGACAGGGGAAGGAAAGAGACCCAGTACTTC.

The CDR3 sequence is CASSVLVWQGDTEAFF. As DNA, the CDR3 is TGTGCCAGCAGCGTACTGGTTTGGCAGGGGGACACTGAAGCTTTCTTT. This chain connects TRBV11-2 to TRBJ1-1, with 7 nucleotides matching TRBD1. CDR1 is SGHAT and CDR2 is FQNNGV in the germline V gene. The CDR3 is 16 amino acids. V trimming: 5 bases; J trimming: 3 bases; junction bases outside the gene matches: 12. The full variable domain, rest sourced from reference TRBV11-2 and TRBJ1-1, is EAGVAQSPRYKIIEKRQSVAFWCNPISGHATLYWYQQILGQGPKLLIQFQNNGVVDDSQLPKDRFSAERLKGVDSTLKIQPAKLEDSAVYLCASSVLVWQGDTEAFFGQGTRLTVV.

The chain has TRBV9 and TRBJ2-6; D uncertain. The CDR3 is 15 amino acids. Germline V gene sequence: CDR1 SGDLS, CDR2 YYNGEE. V was pared by 0 bases and J by 2 bases, with 6 bases between. In DNA, the CDR3 is TGTGCCAGCAGCGTAGCCCAGACTGGGGCCAACGTCCTGACTTTC. This encodes CASSVAQTGANVLTF.

The CDR3 DNA is TGTGCCAGCAGTCCCGCTAGCGGGAGGGGTTACGAGCAGTACTTC. Translating it yields CASSPASGRGYEQYF. The chain recombines TRBV27 with TRBJ2-7, with TRBD2 matching 12 bases. Germline V gene sequence: CDR1 MNHEY, CDR2 SMNVEV (reference sequence). The V gene end was trimmed by 5 bases and the J gene end by 4 bases; junction bases not matched to a gene: 6. CDR3 size: 15 residues.

This chain's CDR3 is CASSVDRMNTEAFF. CDR3 in DNA: TGTGCCAGTAGTGTCGACAGGATGAACACTGAAGCTTTCTTT. The V and J genes are TRBV19 and TRBJ1-1; maybe TRBD1 (6 bases). V shed 5 bases and J shed 0 bases, with 10 bases lying between them. CDR3 length equals 14 residues. Germline V gives CDR1 LNHDA, CDR2 SQIVND (reference sequence).

The V gene is TRBV6-1, the J gene TRBJ1-6, with 7 bases aligning to TRBD1. This CDR3 has 16 amino acids. Germline loops: CDR1 MNHNS, CDR2 SASEGT. With V trimmed by 5 bases and J by 9 bases, 13 bases remained unmatched. The CDR3 nucleotides read TGTGCCAGCAGTCAAGACAGGGTTGGGGCGGTTTCACCCCTCCACTTT. The encoded protein is CASSQDRVGAVSPLHF.